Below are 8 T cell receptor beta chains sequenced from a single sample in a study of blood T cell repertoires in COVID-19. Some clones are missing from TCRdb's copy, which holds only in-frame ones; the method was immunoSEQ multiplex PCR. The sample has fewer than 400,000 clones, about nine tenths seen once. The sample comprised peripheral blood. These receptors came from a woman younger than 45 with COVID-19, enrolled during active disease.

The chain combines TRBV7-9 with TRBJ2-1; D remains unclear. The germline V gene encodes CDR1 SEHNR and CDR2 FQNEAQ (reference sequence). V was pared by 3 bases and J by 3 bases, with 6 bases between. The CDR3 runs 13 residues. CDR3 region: CASSLNSYNEQFF. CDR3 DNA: TGTGCCAGCAGCTTGAACAGCTACAATGAGCAGTTCTTC.

Here the CDR3 reads CASSPGTSGYEQYF. The CDR3 DNA follows: TGTGCCAGCAGCCCCGGGACTAGCGGCTACGAGCAGTACTTC. This chain connects TRBV27 to TRBJ2-7; 11 bases are a match to TRBD2. Trimming at V came to 6 bases and at J to 3 bases, leaving 4 bases not matched to a gene. CDR1 MNHEY and CDR2 SMNVEV come from the germline V gene (reference sequence). The CDR3 has 14 amino acids.

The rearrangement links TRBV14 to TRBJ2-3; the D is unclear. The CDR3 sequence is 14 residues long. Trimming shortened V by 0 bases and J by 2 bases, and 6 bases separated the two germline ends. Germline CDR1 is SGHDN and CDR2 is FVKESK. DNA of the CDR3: TGTGCCAGCAGCCAAGATTTGGCCACAGATACGCAGTATTTT. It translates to CASSQDLATDTQYF.

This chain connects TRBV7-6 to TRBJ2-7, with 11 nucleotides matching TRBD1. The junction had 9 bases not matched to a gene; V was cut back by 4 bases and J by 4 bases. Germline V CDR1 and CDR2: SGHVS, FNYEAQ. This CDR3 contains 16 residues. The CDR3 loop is CASSSSRTGGAYEQYF. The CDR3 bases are TGTGCCAGCAGCTCTTCTAGGACAGGGGGCGCATACGAGCAGTACTTC.

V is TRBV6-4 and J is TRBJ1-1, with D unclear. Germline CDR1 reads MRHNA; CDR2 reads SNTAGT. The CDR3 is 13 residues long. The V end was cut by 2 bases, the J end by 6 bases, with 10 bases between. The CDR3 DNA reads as TGTGCCAGCAGTGACCCCAGGATCCCTGAAGCTTTCTTT. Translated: CASSDPRIPEAFF.

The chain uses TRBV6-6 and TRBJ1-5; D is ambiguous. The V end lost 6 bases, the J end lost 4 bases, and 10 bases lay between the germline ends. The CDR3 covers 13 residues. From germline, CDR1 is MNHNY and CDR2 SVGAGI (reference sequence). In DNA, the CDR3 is TGTGCCAGCAGCCCCCAGGATAATCAGCCCCAGCATTTT. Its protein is CASSPQDNQPQHF.

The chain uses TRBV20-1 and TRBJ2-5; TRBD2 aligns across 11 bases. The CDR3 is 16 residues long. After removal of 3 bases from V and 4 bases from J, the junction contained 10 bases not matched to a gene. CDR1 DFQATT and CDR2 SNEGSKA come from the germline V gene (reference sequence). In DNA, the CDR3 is TGCAGTGCTAGTCCCACTAGCGGGAGACTGGCAGAGACCCAGTACTTC. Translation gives CSASPTSGRLAETQYF.

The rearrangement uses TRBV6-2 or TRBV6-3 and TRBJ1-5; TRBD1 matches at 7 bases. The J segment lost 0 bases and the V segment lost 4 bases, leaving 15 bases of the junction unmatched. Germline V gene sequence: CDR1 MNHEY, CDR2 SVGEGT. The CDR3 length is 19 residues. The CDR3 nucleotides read TGTGCCAGCAGTTTAGACAGGCTGAGGGACAGCTTTAGCAATCAGCCCCAGCATTTT. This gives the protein CASSLDRLRDSFSNQPQHF.